The 25 T cell receptor beta chains given below trace back to one sample, sequenced in a study of blood T cell repertoires in COVID-19. The assay was immunoSEQ multiplex PCR, and TCRdb's table has in-frame clones only and misses some. The sample has some 180,000 clones, about 85% seen once; the top ten hold 5% to 7.5%. The source material was PBMCs or T cells enriched from blood (not recorded which). All receptors come from a man in his forties or fifties who had recovered from COVID-19.

The V call is TRBV24-1, the J call TRBJ1-3; TRBD1 is a possible D gene (6 bases). The CDR3 extends over 12 amino acids. Germline CDR1 KGHDR, CDR2 SFDVKD. Trimming stripped 9 bases from V and 4 bases from J, with 9 bases between. The chain's CDR3 is CATQDRGNTIYF. Here the CDR3 DNA reads TGTGCCACCCAAGACAGGGGAAACACCATATATTTT.

Written as DNA, the CDR3 is TGTGCCAGCAGCTATAAGTCCTCACCGCAGTACTATGGCTACACCTTC. It is translated as CASSYKSSPQYYGYTF. The genes are TRBV7-2 and TRBJ1-2; D uncertain. Germline values: CDR1 SGHTA, CDR2 FQGNSA. This CDR3 spans 16 amino acids. V shed 4 bases and J shed 3 bases, with 18 bases lying between them.

This clone is a singleton in its sample. The V gene is TRBV6-5, the J gene TRBJ2-2, with D possibly matching TRBD2 (5 bases). CDR3 size: 15 residues. Trimming cost V 6 bases and J 5 bases, with 16 bases left between them. Germline V gene data show CDR1 as MNHEY and CDR2 as SVGAGI. CDR3 amino acids: CASSHITSGTGELFF. The CDR3 DNA reads as TGTGCCAGCAGCCATATTACTTCGGGAACCGGGGAGCTGTTTTTT.

V usage is TRBV18 and J usage is TRBJ1-5; D may be TRBD1 (6 bases). CDR1 KGHSH and CDR2 LQKENI come from the germline V gene. Trimming pared 1 base from V and 4 bases from J, leaving 14 bases between. The length of the CDR3 is 16 residues. CDR3 nucleotides: TGTGCCAGCTCACCACAAGGGGGGGGGAATAATCAGCCCCAGCATTTT. Its translation is CASSPQGGGNNQPQHF.

J is TRBJ2-2 and V is TRBV4-1; 8 nucleotides align to TRBD2. The CDR3 has 16 residues. Trimming cost V 0 bases and J 6 bases; bases outside gene matches: 6. The germline V gene has CDR1 MGHRA and CDR2 YSYEKL. This CDR3 is CASSQEVGRVSGELFF. The DNA of the CDR3 is TGCGCCAGCAGCCAAGAGGTCGGGAGGGTCTCCGGGGAGCTGTTTTTT.

The chain has TRBV28 and TRBJ1-4, with a possible D match to TRBD1 (6 bases). CDR3 length: 14 residues. Per germline, CDR1 MDHEN and CDR2 SYDVKM. V was shortened by 6 bases and J by 6 bases, with 14 bases between the two germline ends. CDR3 sequence reads: CASRGGLKDEKLFF. CDR3 DNA sequence: TGTGCCAGCAGGGGGGGGCTCAAAGATGAAAAACTGTTTTTT.

V is TRBV30 and J is TRBJ1-5; possibly TRBD1 for D (5 bases). The V end lost 2 bases, the J end lost 0 bases, and 8 bases lay between the germline ends. The CDR3 runs 14 residues. Germline-derived CDR1 and CDR2 are GTSNPN and SVGIG (reference sequence). The CDR3: CAWSNQGSNQPQHF. The CDR3 DNA sequence: TGTGCCTGGAGTAACCAGGGTAGCAATCAGCCCCAGCATTTT.

The chain uses TRBV10-3 and TRBJ1-4; D is ambiguous. Trimming took 5 bases from V and 6 from J, leaving 7 bases between them. The length of the CDR3 is 12 residues. The germline V gene has CDR1 ENHRY and CDR2 SYGVKD. CDR3 sequence reads: CAISPTDEKLFF. The CDR3 nucleotides are TGTGCCATCAGTCCAACGGATGAAAAACTGTTTTTT.

The J gene is TRBJ1-1, the V gene TRBV12-3 or TRBV12-4; weak D call: TRBD1 (5 bases). This CDR3 region has 13 residues. Trimming cost V 0 bases and J 10 bases, with 12 bases left between them. In nucleotides, the CDR3 is TGTGCCAGCAGTTTAGCAGGGGCTCAGCGAGCTTTCTTT. It encodes CASSLAGAQRAFF.

This clone has just one count. CDR3: CASSHRQLNQPQHF. The DNA of the CDR3 is TGTGCCAGCAGCCACCGACAACTCAATCAGCCCCAGCATTTT. This chain connects TRBV3-1 (or the pseudogene TRBV3-2) to TRBJ1-5; no reliable D call. CDR1 and CDR2 (germline): LGHDT, YNNKEL (reference sequence). V lost 3 bases to trimming and J lost 3 bases, with 9 bases between them. This CDR3 region has 14 residues.

CDR3: CASSRRDISYEQYF. CDR3 DNA: TGTGCCAGCAGTCGTCGCGACATCTCCTACGAGCAGTACTTC. The chain employs TRBV7-9 and TRBJ2-7; no clear D. CDR3 length equals 14 residues. The V and J ends lost 6 bases and 0 bases respectively, with 12 bases between them. Germline assignment: CDR1 SEHNR and CDR2 FQNEAQ (reference sequence).

The chain has TRBV2 and TRBJ1-2, with 7 bases identical to TRBD1. CDR1 and CDR2 (germline): SNHLY, FYNNEI. This CDR3 is 14 amino acids long. Losses at the gene ends were 8 bases for V and 0 bases for J; bases not matched to a gene: 6. The CDR3 DNA reads TGTGCCAGCCGTCCAGGGGGGACTAACTATGGCTACACCTTC. This sequence encodes CASRPGGTNYGYTF.

CDR3 bases: TGTGCCAGTAGTGCTCGACGGGGGGGCCGTGTCAATGAGCAGTTCTTC. Its translation: CASSARRGGRVNEQFF. The chain links TRBV19 to TRBJ2-1, with 8 positions matching TRBD2. The CDR3 contains 16 residues. V was clipped by 5 bases and J by 6 bases; unmatched bases: 12. Germline assignment: CDR1 LNHDA and CDR2 SQIVND (reference sequence).

The chain couples TRBV12-5 to TRBJ2-1, with a tentative D call TRBD2 (6 bases). This CDR3 is 15 amino acids long. V was pared by 4 bases and J by 5 bases, with 15 bases between. CDR1 LGHNT and CDR2 FRNRAP come from the germline V gene. CDR3 in DNA: TGTGCTAGTGGTTCATTGTCCCGGACTAACAATGAGCAGTTCTTC. Translation: CASGSLSRTNNEQFF.

Points on this clone: At one of its ends the junction is not consistent with the germline gene, which may arise from a read error. The chain is built from TRBV7-9 and TRBJ1-1; TRBD1 matches 9 bases. This CDR3 is built from 15 residues. In germline, CDR1 is SEHNR, CDR2 FQNEAQ (reference sequence). CDR3 amino acids: CASSVAGTGLTEAFF. The DNA for the CDR3 is TGTGCCAGCAGCGTAGCCGGGACAGGGTTGACTGAAGCTTTCTTT.

The chain combines TRBV10-3 with TRBJ2-7, with TRBD2 identical over 7 bases. J gave up 2 bases and V 4 bases, and 5 bases lay outside the gene matches. Germline CDR1 reads ENHRY; CDR2 reads SYGVKD. The CDR3 covers 14 residues. For the CDR3, the DNA is TGTGCCATCAGTGCCAGCGGGGTCCCCTACGAGCAGTACTTC. Its translation is CAISASGVPYEQYF.

This clone was seen repeatedly, ten times or more. In DNA, the CDR3 is TGTGCCAGCAGTTTCTTGGGCTCTGAAGCTTTCTTT. This translates into CASSFLGSEAFF. The V and J genes are TRBV28 and TRBJ1-1; D gene ambiguous. V was shortened by 3 bases and J by 6 bases, with 8 bases between the two germline ends. The CDR3 totals 12 residues. Germline V CDR1 and CDR2: MDHEN, SYDVKM.

About this clone: A far larger clone is a single base away, which makes a read error likely. J is TRBJ1-1 and V is TRBV27, with 7 bases matching TRBD1. Germline CDR1 is MNHEY and CDR2 is SMNVEV (reference sequence). The CDR3 runs 13 residues. The ends lost 4 bases at V and 1 base at J; junction bases unmatched: 0. CDR3 in amino acids: CASSWDRNTEAFF. The CDR3 region has the DNA TGTGCCAGCAGTTGGGACAGGAACACTGAAGCTTTCTTT.

This clone came up a few times. The rearrangement uses TRBV28 and TRBJ1-3; unclear D gene. V lost 5 bases and J lost 0, with 17 bases in between. From germline, CDR1 is MDHEN and CDR2 SYDVKM. The CDR3 is made up of 17 amino acids. The CDR3 bases are TGTGCCAGCAGTCTCCCCTTGACATCCTACTCTGGAAACACCATATATTTT. It specifies CASSLPLTSYSGNTIYF.

This rearrangement joins TRBV9 to TRBJ1-2; D possibly corresponds to TRBD1 (6 bases). CDR1 and CDR2 from the germline V gene are SGDLS and YYNGEE. CDR3 length: 12 residues. Trimming stripped 4 bases from V and 5 bases from J, with 9 bases between. In DNA form, the CDR3 reads TGTGCCAGCAGCCCCGGACAGTATGGCTACACCTTC. Encoded protein: CASSPGQYGYTF.

Notes on this clone: Other DNA sequences of this sample code for an identical CDR3. V gene TRBV30 combines with J gene TRBJ1-5; D ambiguous. This CDR3 is built from 13 residues. V was trimmed by 2 bases and J by 0 bases, leaving 5 bases between them. The V gene's germline CDR1 is GTSNPN and CDR2 SVGIG (reference sequence). CDR3 loop: CAWSPSSNQPQHF. CDR3 bases: TGTGCCTGGAGTCCCTCTAGCAATCAGCCCCAGCATTTT.

CDR3 bases: TGTGCCTGGAGTGGAGAACCAGGGGCCCCGTTCTCTAACTATGGCTACACCTTC. It specifies CAWSGEPGAPFSNYGYTF. This chain uses TRBV30 with TRBJ1-2; D might be TRBD1 (6 bases). V lost 1 base to trimming and J lost 0 bases, with 21 bases between them. The CDR3 sequence is 18 residues long. Germline CDR1 and CDR2: GTSNPN and SVGIG (reference sequence).

This clone was counted at least ten times. This chain links TRBV11-3 with TRBJ2-3, with 12 nucleotides matching TRBD1. Germline-derived CDR1 and CDR2 are SGHNT and YENEEA. V trimming: 3 bases; J trimming: 2 bases; junction bases outside the gene matches: 0. This CDR3 is 15 amino acids long. The CDR3 reads CASSLGQGATDTQYF. DNA of the CDR3: TGTGCCAGCAGCTTGGGACAGGGGGCCACAGATACGCAGTATTTT.

This chain joins TRBV30 and TRBJ1-1, with D perhaps matching TRBD1 (5 bases). Per the germline V gene, CDR1 is GTSNPN and CDR2 is SVGIG (reference sequence). V lost 0 bases and J 6 bases, leaving 14 bases between the germline ends. CDR3 length: 14 residues. CDR3 in DNA: TGTGCCTGGAGTGTAAGCGGGGCGTATCCTGAAGCTTTCTTT. Protein product: CAWSVSGAYPEAFF.

The V and J genes are TRBV6-6 and TRBJ1-2, with unresolved D. The CDR3 loop spans 14 amino acids. Germline V lookup: CDR1 MNHNY, CDR2 SVGAGI (reference sequence). The V end was cut by 5 bases, the J end by 4 bases, with 14 bases between. The chain's CDR3 is CASSPGAGGYGYTF. In DNA, the CDR3 is TGTGCCAGCAGTCCCGGTGCCGGCGGCTATGGCTACACCTTC.